These T cell receptor beta chains were read from a single sample in a study of blood T cell repertoires in COVID-19. Data came from immunoSEQ multiplex PCR; TCRdb stores just in-frame clones and leaves some out. The sample carries around 250,000 clones, 80% to 95% recorded once. Sequenced sample: PBMCs or T cells enriched from blood (not recorded which). The receptors originated from a man aged 35 to 55 who had been exposed to COVID-19. Each CDR3 is given with its conserved first and last residue. The D gene is left open where the match is weak. Clone size appears in some rows only: once, few, many, or a class for an expanded clone.

J: TRBJ1-4
size: -
V: TRBV18
D: -
CDR3: CASSYVQGEEKLFF
DNA: TGTGCCAGCTCATATGTACAGGGCGAGGAAAAACTGTTTTTT

J: TRBJ1-1
size: -
V: TRBV19
D: -
CDR3: CASSIEESEAFF
DNA: TGTGCCAGTAGTATAGAGGAGTCAGAAGCTTTCTTT

J: TRBJ1-1
size: -
V: TRBV7-6
D: TRBD1
CDR3: CASSPFTTGTGGNEAFF
DNA: TGTGCCAGCAGCCCCTTCACTACCGGGACAGGGGGCAATGAAGCTTTCTTT

J: TRBJ1-1
size: -
V: TRBV5-1
D: -
CDR3: CASSLADDTGIPEAFF
DNA: TGCGCCAGCAGCTTGGCGGACGACACAGGGATCCCTGAAGCTTTCTTT

J: TRBJ1-5
size: -
V: TRBV27
D: -
CDR3: CASRGVNQPQHF
DNA: TGTGCCAGCCGGGGGGTCAATCAGCCCCAGCATTTT

J: TRBJ2-2
size: -
V: TRBV12-5
D: TRBD1
CDR3: CASGFSGQGYTGELFF
DNA: TGTGCTAGTGGTTTCTCCGGACAGGGGTACACCGGGGAGCTGTTTTTT

J: TRBJ1-4
size: -
V: TRBV11-2
D: -
CDR3: CASSLDRVKLFF
DNA: TGTGCCAGCAGCTTAGATCGGGTGAAACTGTTTTTT

J: TRBJ1-6
size: -
V: TRBV14
D: TRBD1
CDR3: CASSVSGTGEQSLHF
DNA: TGTGCCAGCAGCGTATCCGGGACAGGTGAACAGTCCCTCCACTTT

J: TRBJ2-4
size: once
V: TRBV5-8
D: -
CDR3: CASSLASSSGLAKNIQYF
DNA: TGTGCCAGCAGCTTGGCCTCCAGTTCAGGTCTGGCCAAAAACATTCAGTACTTC

J: TRBJ1-5
size: -
V: TRBV5-6
D: -
CDR3: CASSPKDRVGQPQHF
DNA: TGTGCCAGCAGCCCCAAAGACCGGGTAGGACAGCCCCAGCATTTT

J: TRBJ1-2
size: -
V: TRBV5-1
D: TRBD1
CDR3: CASSLVGQGKEGYTF
DNA: TGCGCCAGCAGCTTGGTAGGACAGGGGAAGGAGGGCTACACCTTC

J: TRBJ1-6
size: -
V: TRBV10-3
D: -
CDR3: CAISESKGNSPLHF
DNA: TGTGCCATCAGTGAGTCGAAGGGGAATTCACCCCTCCACTTT

J: TRBJ1-2
size: -
V: TRBV19
D: -
CDR3: CASSKWDGGSYGYTF
DNA: TGTGCCAGTAGTAAGTGGGACGGCGGGAGCTATGGCTACACCTTC

J: TRBJ2-2
size: few
V: TRBV4-2
D: TRBD2
CDR3: CASSPGLAAGELFF
DNA: TGTGCCAGCAGCCCGGGACTAGCCGCCGGGGAGCTGTTTTTT

J: TRBJ2-3
size: -
V: TRBV5-1
D: -
CDR3: CASSLPSLREGDTQYF
DNA: TGCGCCAGCAGCTTGCCGTCACTGAGGGAAGGGGATACGCAGTATTTT